This T cell receptor beta chain is from a study of blood T cell repertoires in COVID-19. At the level of the study: The origin of the acute and convalescent COVID-19 samples was the United States, Italy and Spain.

CDR1 is LGHNA, CDR2 YNFKEQ, per germline. CDR3 length: 17 amino acids. V lost 2 bases and J lost 5; bases outside the gene matches: 6. The repertoire was sequenced with immunoSEQ multiplex PCR; TCRdb's copy has only in-frame clones and lacks some. The sample has 100,000 to 150,000 clones; over 60% are singletons. Sequencing was carried out using peripheral blood. This rearrangement joins TRBV4-2 to TRBJ2-1, with 13 positions matching TRBD2. The sequence came from a woman aged 70-85 years with acute or convalescent COVID-19. In DNA, the CDR3 is TGTGCCAGCAGCCAACCTCAGGGACTAGCGGGAAACAATGAGCAGTTCTTC. It translates to CASSQPQGLAGNNEQFF.